This TCR beta chain derives from a study of cytomegalovirus exposure and HLA in healthy donors. At the level of the study: Counted in an early data release were 85 million or so unique TCRs from HLA-typed donors.

The study sampled nominally healthy donors, though unrecorded immune exposures were likely. The study ran its PCR with 60 Vbeta and 13 Jbeta primers. Sequencing was performed with immunoSEQ multiplex PCR; in TCRdb, only in-frame clones are kept and a portion is missing. Among about 150,000 clones, 65% to 85% were seen once, and the ten largest hold nearly 4%. Trimming cost V 6 bases and J 8 bases, with 13 bases left between them. The CDR3 is 11 residues long. Looked up from germline, CDR1 is SQVTM and CDR2 is ANQGSEA. This clone was counted between two and nine times. The clonotype comes from a male donor in good health and CMV-seronegative. The rearrangement uses TRBV29-1 and TRBJ1-2; D might be TRBD1 (6 bases). The sequencing input was PBMCs. CDR3 in amino acids: CSVGNRDGYTF. The CDR3, as DNA: TGCAGCGTAGGAAACAGGGACGGCTACACCTTC. Using reference TRBV29-1 and TRBJ1-2 for the parts outside the CDR3, the full variable domain is SAVISQKPSRDICQRGTSLTIQCQVDSQVTMMFWYRQQPGQSLTLIATANQGSEATYESGFVIDKFPISRPNLTFSTLTVSNMSPEDSSIYLCSVGNRDGYTFGSGTRLTVV.